These T cell receptor beta chains were read from a single sample in a study of cytomegalovirus exposure and HLA in healthy donors. The protocol was immunoSEQ multiplex PCR, while the TCRdb copy is restricted to in-frame clones and leaves out a portion. The sample has about 150,000 clones; approximately 80% are singletons. Sequenced sample: PBMCs. These receptors originate from a woman between 40 and 55 years old in good health and CMV-seropositive. The CDR3 runs from the conserved cysteine through the conserved F or W. The D gene is left open where the match is weak. Only some rows state a clone size, as once, few, many or a class for expanded clones.

size: -; D: -; V: TRBV18; J: TRBJ2-7; CDR3: CASSSGQIYEQYF; DNA: TGTGCCAGCTCATCCGGACAGATCTACGAGCAGTACTTC
size: few; D: -; V: TRBV4-1; J: TRBJ2-7; CDR3: CASSQDQRAVSYEQYF; DNA: TGCGCCAGCAGCCAAGATCAGCGGGCCGTCTCCTACGAGCAGTACTTC
size: -; D: -; V: TRBV27; J: TRBJ1-1; CDR3: CASSFQGENTEAFF; DNA: TGTGCCAGCAGTTTCCAGGGTGAGAACACTGAAGCTTTCTTT
size: -; D: TRBD1; V: TRBV2; J: TRBJ2-1; CDR3: CASSGRDRGGNEQFF; DNA: TGTGCCAGCAGTGGCCGGGACAGGGGGGGCAATGAGCAGTTCTTC
size: -; D: -; V: TRBV28; J: TRBJ1-5; CDR3: CASSLGRVNQPQHF; DNA: TGTGCCAGCAGTTTGGGGCGCGTGAATCAGCCCCAGCATTTT
size: few; D: -; V: TRBV7-9; J: TRBJ2-6; CDR3: CASSVSSGANVLTF; DNA: TGTGCCAGCAGCGTATCCTCCGGGGCCAACGTCCTGACTTTC
size: once; D: TRBD1; V: TRBV5-5; J: TRBJ1-5; CDR3: CASSLAPLQGDQPQHF; DNA: TGTGCCAGCAGCTTGGCCCCCCTCCAGGGGGATCAGCCCCAGCATTTT
size: -; D: -; V: TRBV11-1; J: TRBJ2-1; CDR3: CASSPRVGGGSNEQFF; DNA: TGTGCCAGCAGCCCAAGGGTGGGAGGAGGGTCCAATGAGCAGTTCTTC
size: -; D: TRBD2; V: TRBV30; J: TRBJ2-1; CDR3: CAWNPGTSGYNEQFF; DNA: TGTGCCTGGAATCCCGGGACTAGCGGCTACAATGAGCAGTTCTTC
size: -; D: TRBD2; V: TRBV19; J: TRBJ2-1; CDR3: CASKGVAGGHYNEQFF; DNA: TGTGCCAGTAAAGGTGTAGCGGGAGGTCACTACAATGAGCAGTTCTTC
size: once; D: -; V: TRBV7-9; J: TRBJ1-3; CDR3: CASSLVSSGNTIYF; DNA: TGTGCCAGCAGCTTAGTCAGCTCTGGAAACACCATATATTTT
size: -; D: -; V: TRBV10-3; J: TRBJ2-2; CDR3: CAISEGGGDTGELFF; DNA: TGTGCCATCAGTGAAGGGGGCGGGGACACCGGGGAGCTGTTTTTT
size: -; D: -; V: TRBV28; J: TRBJ2-1; CDR3: CASSSTGRKDNEQFF; DNA: TGTGCCAGCAGTTCGACAGGGAGGAAGGACAATGAGCAGTTCTTC
size: -; D: TRBD1; V: TRBV5-1; J: TRBJ2-3; CDR3: CASSTGTGVRTDTQYF; DNA: TGCGCCAGCAGCACCGGGACAGGGGTACGCACAGATACGCAGTATTTT
size: -; D: -; V: TRBV30; J: TRBJ2-1; CDR3: CAWTPGIAAQKQFF; DNA: TGTGCCTGGACTCCCGGGATAGCGGCACAGAAGCAGTTCTTC
size: once; D: -; V: TRBV7-8; J: TRBJ2-3; CDR3: CASSSRRGVIRTDTQYF; DNA: TGTGCCAGCAGCTCCCGGAGGGGTGTGATCCGGACAGATACGCAGTATTTT
size: -; D: -; V: TRBV7-3; J: TRBJ2-1; CDR3: CASSRGRAGTNIRGNEQFF; DNA: TGTGCCAGCAGCCGCGGTAGGGCAGGAACCAATATCCGGGGGAATGAGCAGTTCTTC
size: few; D: TRBD1; V: TRBV5-1; J: TRBJ1-3; CDR3: CASSPTGGGFGNTIYF; DNA: TGCGCCAGCAGCCCGACAGGGGGCGGTTTTGGAAACACCATATATTTT
size: -; D: TRBD2; V: TRBV18; J: TRBJ2-3; CDR3: CASSTLTSGSSTDTQYF; DNA: TGTGCCAGCTCAACATTGACTAGCGGGAGTAGCACAGATACGCAGTATTTT
size: -; D: -; V: TRBV25-1; J: TRBJ1-1; CDR3: CASSYHREGAFF; DNA: TGTGCCAGCAGTTACCACAGGGAGGGGGCTTTCTTT
size: -; D: -; V: TRBV4-1; J: TRBJ2-1; CDR3: CASSQVAGQSRNEQFF; DNA: TGCGCCAGCAGCCAGGTAGCGGGACAGTCTAGGAATGAGCAGTTCTTC
size: -; D: TRBD1; V: TRBV5-6; J: TRBJ2-1; CDR3: CASSTDRGPRHEQFF; DNA: TGTGCCAGCAGCACGGACAGGGGGCCTCGGCATGAGCAGTTCTTC
size: -; D: TRBD1; V: TRBV7-2; J: TRBJ1-2; CDR3: CASSLGGTGGNYGYTF; DNA: TGTGCCAGCAGCTTAGGGGGGACAGGGGGCAACTATGGCTACACCTTC
size: -; D: TRBD2; V: TRBV4-1; J: TRBJ2-3; CDR3: CASSQDAPLTSGTDTQYF; DNA: TGCGCCAGCAGCCAAGATGCTCCACTTACTAGCGGCACAGATACGCAGTATTTT
size: -; D: -; V: TRBV5-1; J: TRBJ2-5; CDR3: CASSLDPSLGQETQYF; DNA: TGCGCCAGCAGCTTGGACCCTAGCCTAGGTCAAGAGACCCAGTACTTC
size: -; D: -; V: TRBV18; J: TRBJ1-5; CDR3: CASSPDQGPQHF; DNA: TGTGCCAGCTCACCCGACCAGGGGCCCCAGCATTTT
size: -; D: -; V: TRBV18; J: TRBJ2-7; CDR3: CASSPRFKAQVYEQYF; DNA: TGTGCCAGCTCACCACGTTTTAAGGCACAGGTCTACGAGCAGTACTTC
size: -; D: TRBD2; V: TRBV6-5; J: TRBJ2-6; CDR3: CASSLGGTGANVLTF; DNA: TGTGCCAGCAGTTTGGGGGGGACTGGGGCCAACGTCCTGACTTTC
size: -; D: TRBD2; V: TRBV10-3; J: TRBJ2-3; CDR3: CAISFSGRQSTDTQYF; DNA: TGTGCCATCAGCTTCAGCGGGAGGCAAAGCACAGATACGCAGTATTTT
size: -; D: TRBD2; V: TRBV7-3; J: TRBJ2-3; CDR3: CASSPKLAGVTDTQYF; DNA: TGTGCCAGCAGCCCCAAACTAGCGGGAGTGACAGATACGCAGTATTTT
size: -; D: TRBD1; V: TRBV7-8; J: TRBJ2-1; CDR3: CASSRRDRGNNEQFF; DNA: TGTGCCAGCAGCCGCCGGGACAGGGGAAACAATGAGCAGTTCTTC
size: -; D: TRBD1; V: TRBV29-1; J: TRBJ1-1; CDR3: CSVEGRQGRIQTEAFF; DNA: TGCAGCGTTGAAGGCCGACAGGGGCGGATCCAGACTGAAGCTTTCTTT
size: -; D: TRBD2; V: TRBV30; J: TRBJ2-2; CDR3: CAWSGVAGGNTGELFF; DNA: TGTGCCTGGAGTGGGGTAGCGGGAGGGAACACCGGGGAGCTGTTTTTT
size: -; D: -; V: TRBV28; J: TRBJ1-4; CDR3: CASSSSGLETNEKLFF; DNA: TGTGCCAGCAGTTCGTCCGGACTGGAAACTAATGAAAAACTGTTTTTT
size: -; D: TRBD2; V: TRBV19; J: TRBJ2-7; CDR3: CATEPLAGGGEQYF; DNA: TGTGCCACCGAACCCCTAGCGGGAGGGGGCGAGCAGTACTTC
size: -; D: -; V: TRBV6-1; J: TRBJ1-5; CDR3: CASSSLKSAQHF; DNA: TGTGCCAGCAGTTCCCTAAAGTCGGCCCAGCATTTT
size: -; D: -; V: TRBV7-9; J: TRBJ1-4; CDR3: CASIQRAGDNEKLFF; DNA: TGTGCCAGCATCCAGAGGGCAGGGGATAACGAAAAACTGTTTTTT
size: once; D: TRBD2; V: TRBV7-2; J: TRBJ2-3; CDR3: CASSLNLAGSDMQYF; DNA: TGTGCCAGCAGCTTAAATCTAGCGGGGTCAGATATGCAGTATTTT
size: -; D: TRBD1; V: TRBV6-1; J: TRBJ2-2; CDR3: CASSEGTGTGELFF; DNA: TGTGCCAGCAGTGAAGGGACAGGCACCGGAGAGCTGTTTTTT
size: few; D: TRBD1; V: TRBV4-1; J: TRBJ1-2; CDR3: CASSQDDRANYGYTF; DNA: TGCGCCAGCAGCCAAGACGACAGGGCTAACTATGGCTACACCTTC
size: -; D: -; V: TRBV7-8; J: TRBJ2-3; CDR3: CASSLDQGLYTDTQYF; DNA: TGTGCCAGCAGCTTAGATCAGGGACTTTACACAGATACGCAGTATTTT
size: -; D: TRBD1; V: TRBV27; J: TRBJ2-1; CDR3: CASSWDRLGRHEQFF; DNA: TGTGCCAGCAGCTGGGACAGACTGGGTCGTCATGAGCAGTTCTTC